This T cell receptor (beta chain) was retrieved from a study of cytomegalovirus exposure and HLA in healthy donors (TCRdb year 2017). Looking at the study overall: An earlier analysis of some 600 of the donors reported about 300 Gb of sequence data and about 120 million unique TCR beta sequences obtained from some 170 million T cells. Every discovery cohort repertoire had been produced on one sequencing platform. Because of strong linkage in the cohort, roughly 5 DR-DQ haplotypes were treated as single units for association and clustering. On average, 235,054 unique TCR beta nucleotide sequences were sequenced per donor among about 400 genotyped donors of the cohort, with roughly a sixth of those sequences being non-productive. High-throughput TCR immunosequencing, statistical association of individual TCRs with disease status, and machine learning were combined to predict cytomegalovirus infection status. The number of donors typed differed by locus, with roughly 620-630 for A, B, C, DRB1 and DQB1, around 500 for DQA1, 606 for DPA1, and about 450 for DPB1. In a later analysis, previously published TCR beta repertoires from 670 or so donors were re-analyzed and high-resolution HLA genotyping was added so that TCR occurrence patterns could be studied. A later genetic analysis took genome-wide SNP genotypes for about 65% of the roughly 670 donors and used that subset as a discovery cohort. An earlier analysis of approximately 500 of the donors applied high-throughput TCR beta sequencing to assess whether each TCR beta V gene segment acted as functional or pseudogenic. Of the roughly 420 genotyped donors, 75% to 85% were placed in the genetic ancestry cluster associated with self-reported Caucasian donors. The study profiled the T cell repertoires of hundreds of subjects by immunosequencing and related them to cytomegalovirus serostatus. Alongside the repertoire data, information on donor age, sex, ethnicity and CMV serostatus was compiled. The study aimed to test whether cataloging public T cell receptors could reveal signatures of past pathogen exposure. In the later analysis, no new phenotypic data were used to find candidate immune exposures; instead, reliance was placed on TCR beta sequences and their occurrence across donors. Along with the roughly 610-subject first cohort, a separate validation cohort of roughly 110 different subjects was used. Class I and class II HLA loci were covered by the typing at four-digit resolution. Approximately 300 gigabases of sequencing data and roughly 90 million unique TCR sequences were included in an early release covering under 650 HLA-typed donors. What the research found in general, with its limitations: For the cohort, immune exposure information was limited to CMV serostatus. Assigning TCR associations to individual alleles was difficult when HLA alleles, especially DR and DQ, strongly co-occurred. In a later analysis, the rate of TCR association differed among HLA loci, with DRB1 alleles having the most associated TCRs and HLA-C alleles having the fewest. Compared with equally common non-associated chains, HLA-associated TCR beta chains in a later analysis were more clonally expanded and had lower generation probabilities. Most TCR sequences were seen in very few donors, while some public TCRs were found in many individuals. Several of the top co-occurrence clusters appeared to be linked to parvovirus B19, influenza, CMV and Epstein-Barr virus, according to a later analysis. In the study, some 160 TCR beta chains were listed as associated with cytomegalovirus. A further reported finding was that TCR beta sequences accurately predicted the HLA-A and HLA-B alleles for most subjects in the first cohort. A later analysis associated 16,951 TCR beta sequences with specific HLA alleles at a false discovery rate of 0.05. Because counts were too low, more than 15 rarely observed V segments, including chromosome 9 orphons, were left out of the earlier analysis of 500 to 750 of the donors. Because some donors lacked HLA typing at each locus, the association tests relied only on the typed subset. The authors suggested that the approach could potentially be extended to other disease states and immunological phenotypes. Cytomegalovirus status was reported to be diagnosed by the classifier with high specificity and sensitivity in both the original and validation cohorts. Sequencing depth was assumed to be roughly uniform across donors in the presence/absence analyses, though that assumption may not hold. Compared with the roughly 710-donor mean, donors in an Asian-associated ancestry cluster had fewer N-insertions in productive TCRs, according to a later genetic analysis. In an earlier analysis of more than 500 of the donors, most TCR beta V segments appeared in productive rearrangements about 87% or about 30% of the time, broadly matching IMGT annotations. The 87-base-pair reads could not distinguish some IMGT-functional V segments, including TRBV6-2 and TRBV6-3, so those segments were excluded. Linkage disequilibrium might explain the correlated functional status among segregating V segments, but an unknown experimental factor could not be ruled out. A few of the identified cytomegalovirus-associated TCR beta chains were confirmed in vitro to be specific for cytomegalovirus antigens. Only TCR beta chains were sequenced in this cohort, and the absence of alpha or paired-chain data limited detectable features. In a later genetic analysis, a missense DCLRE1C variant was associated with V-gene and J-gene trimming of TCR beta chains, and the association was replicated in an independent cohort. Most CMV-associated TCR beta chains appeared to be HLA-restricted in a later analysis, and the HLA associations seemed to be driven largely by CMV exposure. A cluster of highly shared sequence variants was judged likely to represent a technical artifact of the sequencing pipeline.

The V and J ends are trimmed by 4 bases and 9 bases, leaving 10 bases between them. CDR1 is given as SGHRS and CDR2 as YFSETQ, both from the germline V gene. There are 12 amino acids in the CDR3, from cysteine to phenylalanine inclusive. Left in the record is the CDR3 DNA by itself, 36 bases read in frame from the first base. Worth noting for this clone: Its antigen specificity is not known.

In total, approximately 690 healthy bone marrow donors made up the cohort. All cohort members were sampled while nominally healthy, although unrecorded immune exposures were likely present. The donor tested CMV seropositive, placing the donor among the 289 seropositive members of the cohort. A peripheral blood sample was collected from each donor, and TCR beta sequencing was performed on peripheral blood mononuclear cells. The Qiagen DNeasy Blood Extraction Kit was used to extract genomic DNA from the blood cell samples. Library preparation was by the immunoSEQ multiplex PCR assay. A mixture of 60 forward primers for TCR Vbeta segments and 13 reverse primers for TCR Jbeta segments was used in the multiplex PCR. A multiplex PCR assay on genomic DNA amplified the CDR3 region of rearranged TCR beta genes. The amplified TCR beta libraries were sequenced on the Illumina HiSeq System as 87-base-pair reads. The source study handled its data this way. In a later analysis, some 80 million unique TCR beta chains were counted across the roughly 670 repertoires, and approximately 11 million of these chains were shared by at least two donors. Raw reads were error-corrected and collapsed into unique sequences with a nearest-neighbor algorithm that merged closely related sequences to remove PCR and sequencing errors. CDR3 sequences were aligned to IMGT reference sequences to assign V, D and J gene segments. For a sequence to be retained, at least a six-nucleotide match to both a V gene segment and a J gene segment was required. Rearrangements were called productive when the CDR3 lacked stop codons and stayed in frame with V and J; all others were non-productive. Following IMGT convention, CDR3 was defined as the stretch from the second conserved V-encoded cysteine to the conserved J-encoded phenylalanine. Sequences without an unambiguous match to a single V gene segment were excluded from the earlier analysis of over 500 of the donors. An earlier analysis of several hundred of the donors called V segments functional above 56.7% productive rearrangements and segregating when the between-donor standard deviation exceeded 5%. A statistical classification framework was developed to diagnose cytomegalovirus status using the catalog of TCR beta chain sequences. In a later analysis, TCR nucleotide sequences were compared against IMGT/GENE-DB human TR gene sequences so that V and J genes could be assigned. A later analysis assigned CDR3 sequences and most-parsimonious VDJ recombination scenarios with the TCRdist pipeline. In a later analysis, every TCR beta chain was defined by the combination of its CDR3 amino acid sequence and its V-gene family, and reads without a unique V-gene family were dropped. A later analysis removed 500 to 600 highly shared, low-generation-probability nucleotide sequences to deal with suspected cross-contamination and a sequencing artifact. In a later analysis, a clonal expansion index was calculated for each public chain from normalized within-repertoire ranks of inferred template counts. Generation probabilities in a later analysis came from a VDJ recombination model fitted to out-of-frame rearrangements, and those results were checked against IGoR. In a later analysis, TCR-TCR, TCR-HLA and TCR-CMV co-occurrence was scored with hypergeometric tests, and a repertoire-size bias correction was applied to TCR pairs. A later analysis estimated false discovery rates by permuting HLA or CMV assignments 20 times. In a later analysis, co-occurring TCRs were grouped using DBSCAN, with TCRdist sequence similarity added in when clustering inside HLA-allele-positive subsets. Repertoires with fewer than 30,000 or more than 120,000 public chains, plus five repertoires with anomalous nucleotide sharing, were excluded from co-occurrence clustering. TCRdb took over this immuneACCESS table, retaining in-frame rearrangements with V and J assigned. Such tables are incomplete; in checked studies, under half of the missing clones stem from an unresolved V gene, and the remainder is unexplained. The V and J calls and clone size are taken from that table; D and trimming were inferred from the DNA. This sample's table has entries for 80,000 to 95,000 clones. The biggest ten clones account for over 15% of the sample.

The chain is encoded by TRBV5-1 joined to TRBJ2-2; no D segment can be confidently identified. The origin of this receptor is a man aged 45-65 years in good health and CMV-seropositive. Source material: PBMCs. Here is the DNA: TGCGCCAGCAGCCCAACTACCCGGGAGCTGTTTTTT. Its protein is CASSPTTRELFF.